A selection of T cell receptor beta chains follows, all from one sample in a study of T cells in Graves' hyperthyroidism and ophthalmopathy. In TCRdb, the multiplex PCR reads were re-called with MiXCR into one record per CDR3 protein. The sample holds 530,000 or so distinct CDR3 sequences; approximately 25% are singletons and the top ten take roughly 10%. The sample taken for sequencing was blood. The origin of the receptors is a woman aged 25 to 39 with Graves' ophthalmopathy. The CDR3 runs from the conserved cysteine through the conserved F or W. D genes are given only for firm matches. The size of a clone is reported for some rows only, either as once, few or many, or as a class for expanded clones.

V	size	D	J	CDR3	DNA
TRBV20-1	few	-	TRBJ2-2	CSARNRIGAGELFF	TGCAGTGCTAGAAACAGGATTGGAGCCGGGGAGCTGTTTTTT
TRBV12-3/TRBV12-4	-	TRBD1	TRBJ2-7	CASKRTGGVHEQYF	TGTGCCAGCAAGAGGACAGGGGGAGTCCACGAGCAGTACTTC
TRBV12-3/TRBV12-4	few	TRBD1	TRBJ1-1	CASSPAGQVTEAFF	TGTGCCAGCAGTCCAGCAGGACAGGTTACTGAAGCTTTCTTT
TRBV7-3	many	-	TRBJ2-2	CASSFLSGELFF	TGTGCCAGCAGCTTTTTGTCCGGGGAGCTGTTTTTT
TRBV7-2	many	TRBD2	TRBJ2-7	CASSSRGGVHEQYF	TGTGCCAGCAGCTCCCGGGGGGGGGTCCACGAGCAGTACTTC
TRBV6-2/TRBV6-3	many	-	TRBJ1-1	CASSRTGTAEAFF	TGTGCCAGCAGTAGGACGGGGACTGCTGAAGCTTTCTTT
TRBV2	many	TRBD1	TRBJ1-1	CASSRTGLGLGKTEAFF	TGTGCCAGCAGTCGGACAGGGCTGGGATTAGGGAAGACTGAAGCTTTCTTT
TRBV6-2/TRBV6-3	-	-	TRBJ1-5	CASRQQGRTLNQPQHF	TGTGCCAGCAGACAACAGGGTAGAACCCTCAATCAGCCCCAGCATTTT
TRBV12-3/TRBV12-4	many	-	TRBJ1-1	CASSFLLGGTEAFF	TGTGCCAGCAGTTTCCTATTGGGGGGGACTGAAGCTTTCTTT
TRBV15	many	-	TRBJ1-5	CATSRSSGPNQPQHF	TGTGCCACCAGCAGGAGCTCCGGCCCCAATCAGCCCCAGCATTTT
TRBV19	-	-	TRBJ2-2	CASSIQGSDTGELFF	TGTGCCAGTAGTATACAGGGATCGGACACCGGGGAGCTGTTTTTT
TRBV27	few	TRBD2	TRBJ2-3	CASSGRRLAGAGYTQYF	TGTGCCAGCAGTGGCCGGAGACTAGCGGGAGCAGGGTATACGCAGTATTTT
TRBV10-1	-	-	TRBJ2-5	CASSDGGTETQYF	TGCGCCAGCAGTGATGGTGGGACAGAGACCCAGTACTTC
TRBV2	-	TRBD2	TRBJ2-4	CASSSAGTAKNIKYF	TGTGCCAGCAGTTCAGCGGGGACGGCCAAAAACATTAAGTACTTC
TRBV12-3/TRBV12-4	-	-	TRBJ1-2	CASKLSGGYTF	TGTGCCAGCAAACTTTCGGGTGGCTACACCTTC
TRBV12-3/TRBV12-4	-	-	TRBJ2-5	CASRLRQETQYF	TGTGCCAGCAGGTTGAGACAAGAGACCCAGTACTTC
TRBV7-3	-	TRBD2	TRBJ2-4	CASSLGGLAGERKNIQYF	TGTGCCAGCAGCCTAGGGGGACTAGCGGGAGAAAGGAAAAACATTCAGTACTTC